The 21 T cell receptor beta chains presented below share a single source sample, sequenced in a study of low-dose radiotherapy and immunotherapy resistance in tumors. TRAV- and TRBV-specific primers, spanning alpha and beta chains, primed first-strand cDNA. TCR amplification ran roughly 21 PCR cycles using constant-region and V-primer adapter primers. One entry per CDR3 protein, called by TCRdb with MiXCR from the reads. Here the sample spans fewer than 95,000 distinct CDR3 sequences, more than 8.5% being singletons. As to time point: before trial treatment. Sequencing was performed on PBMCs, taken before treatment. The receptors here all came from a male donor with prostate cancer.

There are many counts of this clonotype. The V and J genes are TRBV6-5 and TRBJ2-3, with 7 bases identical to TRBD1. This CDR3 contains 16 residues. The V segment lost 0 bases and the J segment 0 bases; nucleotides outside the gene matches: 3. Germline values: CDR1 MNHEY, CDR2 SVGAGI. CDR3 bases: TGTGCCAGCAGTTACTCGGGGACAGTGAGCACAGATACGCAGTATTTT. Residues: CASSYSGTVSTDTQYF.

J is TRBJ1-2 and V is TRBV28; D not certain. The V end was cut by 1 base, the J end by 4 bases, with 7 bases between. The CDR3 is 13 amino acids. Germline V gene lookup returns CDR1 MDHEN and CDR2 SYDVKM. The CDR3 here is CASSLSVLYGYTF. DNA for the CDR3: TGTGCCAGCAGTTTATCCGTCCTCTATGGCTACACCTTC.

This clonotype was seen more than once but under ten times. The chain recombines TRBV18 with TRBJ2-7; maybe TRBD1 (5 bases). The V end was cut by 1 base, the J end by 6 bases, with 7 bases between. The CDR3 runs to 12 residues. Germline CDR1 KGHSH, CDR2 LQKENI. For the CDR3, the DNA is TGTGCCAGCTCACCACAGGGGCTCGAGCAGTACTTC. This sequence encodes CASSPQGLEQYF.

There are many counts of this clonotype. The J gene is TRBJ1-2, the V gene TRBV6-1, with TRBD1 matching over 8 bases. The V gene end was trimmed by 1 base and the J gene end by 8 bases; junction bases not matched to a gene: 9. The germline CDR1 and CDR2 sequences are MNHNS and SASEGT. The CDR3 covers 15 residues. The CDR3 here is CASSEEVTGVGGYTF. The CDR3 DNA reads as TGTGCCAGCAGTGAAGAAGTGACAGGGGTAGGCGGCTACACCTTC.

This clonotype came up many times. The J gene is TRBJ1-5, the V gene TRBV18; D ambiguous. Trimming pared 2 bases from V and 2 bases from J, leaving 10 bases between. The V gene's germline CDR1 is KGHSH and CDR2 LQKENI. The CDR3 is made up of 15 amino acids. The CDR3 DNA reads TGTGCCAGCTCACCATCCCGGGTTGGCAATCAGCCCCAGCATTTT. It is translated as CASSPSRVGNQPQHF.

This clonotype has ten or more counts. The CDR3 loop is CSARVQGATGELFF. Written as DNA, the CDR3 is TGCAGTGCTAGAGTGCAGGGGGCCACCGGGGAGCTGTTTTTT. The chain has TRBV20-1 and TRBJ2-2; 8 bases align to TRBD1. Trimming cost V 1 base and J 4 bases; bases outside gene matches: 2. Per germline, CDR1 DFQATT and CDR2 SNEGSKA (reference sequence). The CDR3 has 14 residues.

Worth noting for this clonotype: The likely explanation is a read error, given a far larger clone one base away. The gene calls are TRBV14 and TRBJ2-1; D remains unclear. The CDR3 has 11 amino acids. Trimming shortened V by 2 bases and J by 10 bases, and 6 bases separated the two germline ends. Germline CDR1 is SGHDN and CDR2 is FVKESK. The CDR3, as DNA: TGTGCCAGCAGCCAAAGCTACGAGCAGTTCTTC. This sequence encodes CASSQSYEQFF.

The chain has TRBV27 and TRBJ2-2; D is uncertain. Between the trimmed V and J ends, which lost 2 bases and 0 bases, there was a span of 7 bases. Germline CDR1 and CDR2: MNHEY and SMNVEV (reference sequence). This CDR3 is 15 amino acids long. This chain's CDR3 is CASSLARSNTGELFF. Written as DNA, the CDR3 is TGTGCCAGCAGTTTAGCGAGATCGAACACCGGGGAGCTGTTTTTT.

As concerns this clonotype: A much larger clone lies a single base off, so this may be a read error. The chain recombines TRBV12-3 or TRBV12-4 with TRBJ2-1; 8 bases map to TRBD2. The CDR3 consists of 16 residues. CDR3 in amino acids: CASSLPAGAGYNERFF. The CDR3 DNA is TGTGCCAGCAGTCTCCCAGCGGGAGCGGGGTACAATGAGCGGTTCTTC.

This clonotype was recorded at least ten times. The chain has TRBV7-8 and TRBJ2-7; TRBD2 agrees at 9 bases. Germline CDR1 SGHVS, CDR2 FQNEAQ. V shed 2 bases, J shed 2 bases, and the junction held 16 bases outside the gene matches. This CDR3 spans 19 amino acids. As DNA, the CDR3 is TGTGCCAGCAGCTTATTTATGAGCGGGAGGAAAAAGACCCCCTACGAGCAGTACTTC. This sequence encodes CASSLFMSGRKKTPYEQYF.

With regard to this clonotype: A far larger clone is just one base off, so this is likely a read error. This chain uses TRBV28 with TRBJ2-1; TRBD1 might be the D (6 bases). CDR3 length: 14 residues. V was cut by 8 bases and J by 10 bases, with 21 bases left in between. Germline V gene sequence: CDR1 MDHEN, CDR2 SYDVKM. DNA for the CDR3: TGTGCCAGCCTAACCGGGACACGGTCGGGCGAGCAGTTCTTC. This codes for CASLTGTRSGEQFF.

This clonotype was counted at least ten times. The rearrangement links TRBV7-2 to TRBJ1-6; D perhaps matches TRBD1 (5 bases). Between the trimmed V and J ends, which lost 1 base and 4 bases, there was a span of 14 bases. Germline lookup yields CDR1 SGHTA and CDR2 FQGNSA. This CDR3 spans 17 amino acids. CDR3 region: CASSLVRGSPYNSPLHF. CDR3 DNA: TGTGCCAGCAGCTTAGTGAGGGGAAGTCCTTATAATTCACCCCTCCACTTT.

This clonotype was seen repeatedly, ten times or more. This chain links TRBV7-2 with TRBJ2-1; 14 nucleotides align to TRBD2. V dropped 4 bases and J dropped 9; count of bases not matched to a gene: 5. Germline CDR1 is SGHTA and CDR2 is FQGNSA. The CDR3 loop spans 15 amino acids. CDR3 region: CASSSGLAGAVEQFF. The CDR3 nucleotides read TGTGCCAGCAGCTCGGGACTAGCGGGAGCGGTTGAGCAGTTCTTC.

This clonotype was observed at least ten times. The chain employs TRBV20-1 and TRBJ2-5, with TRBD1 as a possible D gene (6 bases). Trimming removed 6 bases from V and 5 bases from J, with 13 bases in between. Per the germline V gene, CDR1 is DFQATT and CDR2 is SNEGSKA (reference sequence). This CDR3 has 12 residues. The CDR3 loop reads CSAQGHGETQYF. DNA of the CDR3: TGCAGTGCGCAGGGACACGGTGAGACCCAGTACTTC.

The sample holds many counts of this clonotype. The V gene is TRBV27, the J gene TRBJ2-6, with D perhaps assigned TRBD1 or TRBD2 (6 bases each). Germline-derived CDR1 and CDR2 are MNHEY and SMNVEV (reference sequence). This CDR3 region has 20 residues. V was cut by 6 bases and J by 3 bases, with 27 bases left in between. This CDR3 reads CASRRSLGGTTVNGANVLTF. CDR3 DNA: TGTGCCAGCAGACGCTCTCTCGGAGGGACAACAGTTAATGGGGCCAACGTCCTGACTTTC.

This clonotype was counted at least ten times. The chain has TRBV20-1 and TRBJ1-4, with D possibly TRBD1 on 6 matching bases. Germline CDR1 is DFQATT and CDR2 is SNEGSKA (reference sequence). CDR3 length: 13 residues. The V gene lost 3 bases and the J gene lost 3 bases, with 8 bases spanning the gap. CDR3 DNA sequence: TGCAGTGCTAGGAGGGGGTCTAATGAAAAACTGTTTTTT. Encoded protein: CSARRGSNEKLFF.

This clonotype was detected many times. CDR3 sequence (DNA): TGTGCCAGCAGTTACTCCCAGACAGGGGGTCTGGGAGATACGCAGTATTTT. Translation gives CASSYSQTGGLGDTQYF. This chain joins TRBV6-6 and TRBJ2-3; TRBD1 agrees at 9 bases. The CDR3 is 17 residues long. CDR1 and CDR2 (germline): MNHNY, SVGAGI (reference sequence). V was pared by 0 bases and J by 5 bases, with 9 bases of the junction left unmatched.

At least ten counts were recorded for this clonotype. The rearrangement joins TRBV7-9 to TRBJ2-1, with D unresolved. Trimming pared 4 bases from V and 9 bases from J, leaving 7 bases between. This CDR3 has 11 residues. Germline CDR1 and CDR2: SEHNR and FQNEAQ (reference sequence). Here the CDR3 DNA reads TGTGCCAGCAGCTATAGTTTTGAGCAGTTCTTC. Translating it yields CASSYSFEQFF. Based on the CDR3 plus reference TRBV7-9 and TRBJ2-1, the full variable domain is DTGVSQNPRHKITKRGQNVTFRCDPISEHNRLYWYRQTLGQGPEFLTYFQNEAQLEKSRLLSDRFSAERPKGSFSTLEIQRTEQGDSAMYLCASSYSFEQFFGPGTRLTVL.

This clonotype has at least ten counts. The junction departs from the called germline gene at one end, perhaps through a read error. The CDR3 loop is CASSLEMGGGTELHF. The DNA for the CDR3 is TGTGCCAGCAGCTTAGAGATGGGCGGAGGGACCGAGCTGCACTTC. The chain is built from TRBV7-2 and TRBJ2-5; weak D call: TRBD2 (6 bases). The germline V gene has CDR1 SGHTA and CDR2 FQGNSA. The CDR3 runs 15 residues.

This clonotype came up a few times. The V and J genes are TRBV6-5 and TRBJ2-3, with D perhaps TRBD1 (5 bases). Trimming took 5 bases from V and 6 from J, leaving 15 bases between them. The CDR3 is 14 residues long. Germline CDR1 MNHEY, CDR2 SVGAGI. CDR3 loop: CASSLNRKLDTQYF. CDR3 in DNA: TGTGCCAGCAGTCTGAACAGGAAATTGGATACGCAGTATTTT.

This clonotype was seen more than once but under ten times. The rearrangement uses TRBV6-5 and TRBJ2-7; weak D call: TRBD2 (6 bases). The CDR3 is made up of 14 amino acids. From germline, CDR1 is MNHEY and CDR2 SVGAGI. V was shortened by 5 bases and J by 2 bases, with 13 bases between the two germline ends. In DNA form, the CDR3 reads TGTGCCAGCAGTACCCTTGCGGGGCCCTACGAGCAGTACTTC. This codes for CASSTLAGPYEQYF.